This T cell receptor (beta chain) was identified during a study of blood T cell repertoires in COVID-19. Profiled with immunoSEQ multiplex PCR; TCRdb holds only in-frame clones, not every one. The sample has about 200,000 clones, 88% seen once. Trimming at V came to 4 bases and at J to 0 bases, leaving 9 bases not matched to a gene. The V gene's germline CDR1 is SGHVS and CDR2 FQNEAQ. The CDR3 consists of 18 residues. This receptor was obtained from a young man with active or convalescent COVID-19. The specimen was peripheral blood. The chain couples TRBV7-8 to TRBJ2-6; 7 nucleotides line up with TRBD2. The CDR3 nucleotides are TGTGCCAGCAGCTCTCGGGTAGCGGGTACCTCTGGGGCCAACGTCCTGACTTTC. Translating it yields CASSSRVAGTSGANVLTF.